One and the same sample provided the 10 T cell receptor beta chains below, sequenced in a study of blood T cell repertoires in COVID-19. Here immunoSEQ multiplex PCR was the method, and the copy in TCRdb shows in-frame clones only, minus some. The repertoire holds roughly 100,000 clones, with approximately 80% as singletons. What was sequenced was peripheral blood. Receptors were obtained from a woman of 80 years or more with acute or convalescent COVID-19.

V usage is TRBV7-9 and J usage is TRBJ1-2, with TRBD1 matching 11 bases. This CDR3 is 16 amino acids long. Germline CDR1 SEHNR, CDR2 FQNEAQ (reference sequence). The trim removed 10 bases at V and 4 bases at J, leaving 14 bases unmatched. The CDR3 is CAIAGTGGTRFYGYTF. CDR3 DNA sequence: TGTGCCATTGCCGGGACAGGGGGTACAAGGTTCTATGGCTACACCTTC. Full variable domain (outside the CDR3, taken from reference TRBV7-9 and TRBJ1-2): DTGVSQNPRHKITKRGQNVTFRCDPISEHNRLYWYRQTLGQGPEFLTYFQNEAQLEKSRLLSDRFSAERPKGSFSTLEIQRTEQGDSAMYLCAIAGTGGTRFYGYTFGSGTRLTVV.

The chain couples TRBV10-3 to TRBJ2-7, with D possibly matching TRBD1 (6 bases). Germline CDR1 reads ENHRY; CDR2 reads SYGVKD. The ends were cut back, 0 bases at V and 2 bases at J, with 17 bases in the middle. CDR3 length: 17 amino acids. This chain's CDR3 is CAISESKQGVSTYEQYF. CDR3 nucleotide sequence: TGTGCCATCAGTGAGTCGAAACAGGGAGTTAGTACCTACGAGCAGTACTTC.

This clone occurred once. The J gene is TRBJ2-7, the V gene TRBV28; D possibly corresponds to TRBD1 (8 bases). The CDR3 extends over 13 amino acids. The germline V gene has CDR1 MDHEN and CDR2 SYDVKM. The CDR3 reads CVTTGGGSYEQYF. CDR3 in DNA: TGTGTCACAACAGGGGGAGGGTCCTACGAGCAGTACTTC.

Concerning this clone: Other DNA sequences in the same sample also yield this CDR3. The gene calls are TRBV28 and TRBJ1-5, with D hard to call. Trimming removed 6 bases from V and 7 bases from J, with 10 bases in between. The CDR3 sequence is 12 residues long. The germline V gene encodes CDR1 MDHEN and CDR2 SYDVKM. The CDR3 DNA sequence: TGTGCCAGCAGCCGTGGTCTACAGCCCCAGCATTTT. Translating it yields CASSRGLQPQHF.

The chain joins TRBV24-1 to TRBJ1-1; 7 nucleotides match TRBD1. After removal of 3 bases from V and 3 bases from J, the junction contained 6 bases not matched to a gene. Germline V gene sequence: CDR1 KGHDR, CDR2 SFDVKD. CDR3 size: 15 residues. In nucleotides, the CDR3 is TGTGCCACCAGTGATCCCACAGGGGAGGACACTGAAGCTTTCTTT. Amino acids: CATSDPTGEDTEAFF.

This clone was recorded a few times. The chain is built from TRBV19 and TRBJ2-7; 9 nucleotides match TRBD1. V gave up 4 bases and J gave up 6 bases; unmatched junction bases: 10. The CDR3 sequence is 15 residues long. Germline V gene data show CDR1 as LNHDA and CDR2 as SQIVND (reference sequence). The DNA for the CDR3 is TGTGCCAGTAGTAGCCTCGGACAGGGGTCGGGCGAGCAGTACTTC. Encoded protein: CASSSLGQGSGEQYF.

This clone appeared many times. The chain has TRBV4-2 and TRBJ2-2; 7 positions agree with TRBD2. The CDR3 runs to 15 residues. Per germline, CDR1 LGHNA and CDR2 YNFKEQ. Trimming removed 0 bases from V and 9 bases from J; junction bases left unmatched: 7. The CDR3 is CASSQDNQRGRELFF. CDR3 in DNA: TGTGCCAGCAGCCAAGATAACCAGCGGGGAAGGGAGCTGTTTTTT.

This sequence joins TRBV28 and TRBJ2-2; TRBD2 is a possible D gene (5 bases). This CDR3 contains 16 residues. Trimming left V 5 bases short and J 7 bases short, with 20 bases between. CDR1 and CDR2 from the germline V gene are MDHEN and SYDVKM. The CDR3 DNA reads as TGTGCCAGCAGTACCCCTAGGTTATCGGGGAACGGGGAGCTGTTTTTT. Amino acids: CASSTPRLSGNGELFF.

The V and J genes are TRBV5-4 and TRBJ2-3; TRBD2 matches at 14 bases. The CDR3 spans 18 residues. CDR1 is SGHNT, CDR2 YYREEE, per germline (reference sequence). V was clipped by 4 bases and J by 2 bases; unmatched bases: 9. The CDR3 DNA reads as TGTGCCAGCAGCCCGGGACTAGCGGGGGCCCGAGACACAGATACGCAGTATTTT. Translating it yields CASSPGLAGARDTDTQYF.

The CDR3, as DNA: TGCGCCAGCAGCGACGGGGACTACAACCAAGAGACCCAGTACTTC. Translation gives CASSDGDYNQETQYF. This rearrangement joins TRBV5-1 to TRBJ2-5; 7 nucleotides line up with TRBD2. The length of the CDR3 is 15 residues. The V segment lost 4 bases and the J segment 0 bases; nucleotides outside the gene matches: 6. The germline CDR1 and CDR2 sequences are SGHRS and YFSETQ.